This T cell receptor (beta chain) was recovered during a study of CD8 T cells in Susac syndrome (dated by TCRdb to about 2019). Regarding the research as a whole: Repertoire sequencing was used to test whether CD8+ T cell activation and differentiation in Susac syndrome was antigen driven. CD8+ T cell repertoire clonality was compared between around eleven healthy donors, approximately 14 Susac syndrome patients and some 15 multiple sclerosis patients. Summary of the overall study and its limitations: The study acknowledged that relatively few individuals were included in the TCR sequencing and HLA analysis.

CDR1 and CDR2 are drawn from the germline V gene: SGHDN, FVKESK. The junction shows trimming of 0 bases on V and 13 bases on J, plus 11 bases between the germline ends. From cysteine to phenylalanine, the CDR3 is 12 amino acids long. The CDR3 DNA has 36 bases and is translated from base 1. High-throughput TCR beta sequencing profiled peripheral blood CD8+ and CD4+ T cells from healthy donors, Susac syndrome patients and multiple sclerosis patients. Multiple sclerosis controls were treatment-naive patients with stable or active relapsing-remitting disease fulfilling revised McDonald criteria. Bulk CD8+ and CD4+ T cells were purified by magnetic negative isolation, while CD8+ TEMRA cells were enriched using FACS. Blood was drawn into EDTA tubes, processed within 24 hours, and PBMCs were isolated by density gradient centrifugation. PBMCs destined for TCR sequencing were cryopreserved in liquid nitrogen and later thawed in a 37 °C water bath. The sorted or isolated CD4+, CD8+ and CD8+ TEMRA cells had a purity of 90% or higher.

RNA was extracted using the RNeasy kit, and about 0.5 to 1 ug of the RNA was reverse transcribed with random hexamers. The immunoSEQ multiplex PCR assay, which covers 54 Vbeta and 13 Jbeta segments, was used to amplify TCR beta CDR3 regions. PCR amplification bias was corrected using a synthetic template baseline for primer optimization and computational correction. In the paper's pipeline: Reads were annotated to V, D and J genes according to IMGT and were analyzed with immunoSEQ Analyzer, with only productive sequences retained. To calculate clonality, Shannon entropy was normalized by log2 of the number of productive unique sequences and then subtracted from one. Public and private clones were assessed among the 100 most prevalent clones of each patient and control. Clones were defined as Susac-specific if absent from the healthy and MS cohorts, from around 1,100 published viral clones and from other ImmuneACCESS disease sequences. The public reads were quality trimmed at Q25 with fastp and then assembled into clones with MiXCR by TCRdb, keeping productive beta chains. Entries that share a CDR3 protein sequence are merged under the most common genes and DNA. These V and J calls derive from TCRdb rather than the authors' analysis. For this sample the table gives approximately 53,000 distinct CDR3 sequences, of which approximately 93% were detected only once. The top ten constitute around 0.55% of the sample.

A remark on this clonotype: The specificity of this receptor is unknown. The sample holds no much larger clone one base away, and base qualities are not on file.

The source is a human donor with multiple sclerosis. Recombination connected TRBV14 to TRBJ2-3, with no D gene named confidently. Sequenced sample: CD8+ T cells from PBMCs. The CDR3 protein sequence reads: CASSQEGMGKYF. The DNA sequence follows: TGTGCCAGCAGCCAAGAGGGGATGGGGAAGTATTTT.